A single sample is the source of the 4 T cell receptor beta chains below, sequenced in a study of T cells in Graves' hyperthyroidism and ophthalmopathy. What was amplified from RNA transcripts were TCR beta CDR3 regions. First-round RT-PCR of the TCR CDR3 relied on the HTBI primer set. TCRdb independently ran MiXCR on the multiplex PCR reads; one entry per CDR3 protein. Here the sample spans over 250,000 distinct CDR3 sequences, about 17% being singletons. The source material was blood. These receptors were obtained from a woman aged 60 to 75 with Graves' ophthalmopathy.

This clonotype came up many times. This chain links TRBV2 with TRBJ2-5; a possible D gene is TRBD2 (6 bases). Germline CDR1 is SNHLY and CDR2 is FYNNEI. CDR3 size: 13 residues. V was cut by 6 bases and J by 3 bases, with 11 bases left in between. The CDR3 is CASSAGSEETQYF. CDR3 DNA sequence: TGTGCCAGCAGCGCGGGGTCTGAAGAGACCCAGTACTTC.

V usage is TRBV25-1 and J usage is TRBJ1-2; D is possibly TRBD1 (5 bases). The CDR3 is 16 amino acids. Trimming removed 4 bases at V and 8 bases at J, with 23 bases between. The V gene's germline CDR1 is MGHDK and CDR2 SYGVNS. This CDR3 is CASSGYSVGQGKGYTF. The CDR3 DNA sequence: TGTGCCAGCAGTGGATACTCGGTCGGGCAGGGAAAAGGCTACACCTTC.

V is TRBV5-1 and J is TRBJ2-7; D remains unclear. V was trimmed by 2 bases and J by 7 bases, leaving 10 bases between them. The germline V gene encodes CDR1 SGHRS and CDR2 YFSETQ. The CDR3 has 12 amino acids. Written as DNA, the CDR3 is TGCGCCAGCAGCTTCTCCTGGGAAGAGCAGTACTTC. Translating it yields CASSFSWEEQYF.

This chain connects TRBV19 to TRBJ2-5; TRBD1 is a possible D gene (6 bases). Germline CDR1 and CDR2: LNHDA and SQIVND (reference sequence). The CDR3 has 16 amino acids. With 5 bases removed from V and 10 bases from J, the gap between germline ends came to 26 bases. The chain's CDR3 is CASSLGLDRNKRVQYF. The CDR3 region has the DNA TGTGCCAGTAGTCTCGGACTTGACAGGAACAAGAGAGTCCAGTACTTC.